The source of this TCR beta chain is a study of post-analysis software for immune sequencing data. CDR3 length equals 17 residues. Germline V gives CDR1 SGHRS, CDR2 YFSETQ. The ends were cut back, 1 base at V and 0 bases at J, with 11 bases in the middle. Unique molecular identifiers were built into the TCR beta cDNA libraries. TCRdb processed the PCR reads anew with MiXCR; each CDR3 protein has one entry. The sample shows 350,000 to 500,000 distinct CDR3 sequences, approximately 38% of them seen only once. General study findings and limits: Roughly 5 TRBV segments (TRBV5-6, TRBV5-1 and TRBV20-1 among them) occurred more frequently in patients than in controls. Samples from a shared batch, those prepared together, strongly co-clustered by F measure.

A word on this clonotype: The antigen remains unidentified.

The sequence was collected from a girl aged 2-10 years with multiple sclerosis. The sample comprised blood. The V and J genes are TRBV5-1 and TRBJ1-6; D not resolved. The CDR3 DNA follows: TGCGCCAGCAGCTTGTCGCCGGCTAGCTCCTATAATTCACCCCTCCACTTT. It yields the protein CASSLSPASSYNSPLHF.